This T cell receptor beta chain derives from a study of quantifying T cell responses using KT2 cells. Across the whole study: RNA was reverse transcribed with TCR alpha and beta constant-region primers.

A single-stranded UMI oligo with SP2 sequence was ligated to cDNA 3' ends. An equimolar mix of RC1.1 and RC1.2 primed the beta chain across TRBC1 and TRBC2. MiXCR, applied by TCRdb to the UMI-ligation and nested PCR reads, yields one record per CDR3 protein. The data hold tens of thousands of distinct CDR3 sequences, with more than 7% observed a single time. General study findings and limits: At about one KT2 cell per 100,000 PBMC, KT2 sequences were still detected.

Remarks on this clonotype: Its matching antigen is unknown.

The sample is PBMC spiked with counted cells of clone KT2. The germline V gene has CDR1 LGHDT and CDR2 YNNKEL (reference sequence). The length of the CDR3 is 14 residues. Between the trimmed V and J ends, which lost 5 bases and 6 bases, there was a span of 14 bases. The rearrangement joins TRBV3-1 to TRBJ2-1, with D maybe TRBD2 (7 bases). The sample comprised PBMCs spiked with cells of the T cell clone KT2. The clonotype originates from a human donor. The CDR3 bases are TGTGCCAGCAGCAAATCGGGGGGCCTCAATGAGCAGTTCTTC. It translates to CASSKSGGLNEQFF.